This TCR beta chain was captured in a study of T cells in Graves' hyperthyroidism and ophthalmopathy. This clonotype was detected many times. TCR beta CDR3 sequences were amplified from RNA transcripts. HTBI primers were employed in a first-round RT-PCR of the TCR CDR3. TCRdb redid the calling of the multiplex PCR reads with MiXCR, one entry per CDR3 protein. This table has around 690,000 distinct CDR3 sequences, around 15% appearing once. The sequence derives from a man in his fifties with Graves' hyperthyroidism. Specimen: blood.

The DNA of the CDR3 is TGTGCCAGCGGAGGAAACAATCAGCCCCAGCATTTT. Translating it yields CASGGNNQPQHF. The V gene is TRBV19, the J gene TRBJ1-5; D is unresolved. The CDR3 is 12 residues long. V shed 9 bases and J shed 3 bases, with 9 bases lying between them. The V gene's germline CDR1 is LNHDA and CDR2 SQIVND (reference sequence).